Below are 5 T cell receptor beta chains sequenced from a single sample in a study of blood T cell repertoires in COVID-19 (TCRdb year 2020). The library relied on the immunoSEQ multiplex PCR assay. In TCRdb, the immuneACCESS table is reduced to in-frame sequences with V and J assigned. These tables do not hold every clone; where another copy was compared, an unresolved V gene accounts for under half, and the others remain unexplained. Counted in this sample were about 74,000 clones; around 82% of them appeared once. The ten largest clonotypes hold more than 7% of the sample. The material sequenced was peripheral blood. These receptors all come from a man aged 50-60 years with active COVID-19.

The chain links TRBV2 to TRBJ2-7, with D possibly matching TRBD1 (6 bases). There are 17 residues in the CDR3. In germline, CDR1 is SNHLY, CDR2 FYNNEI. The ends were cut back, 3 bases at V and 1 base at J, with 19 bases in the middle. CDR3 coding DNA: TGTGCCAGCAGTGAGTACAGTTGGGGGACAATATCCTACGAGCAGTACTTC. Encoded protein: CASSEYSWGTISYEQYF.

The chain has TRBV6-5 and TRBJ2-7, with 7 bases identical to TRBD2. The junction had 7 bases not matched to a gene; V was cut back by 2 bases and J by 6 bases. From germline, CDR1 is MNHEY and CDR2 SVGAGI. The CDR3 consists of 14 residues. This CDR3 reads CASSYQTSTSEQYF. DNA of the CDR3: TGTGCCAGCAGTTACCAGACTAGCACGTCCGAGCAGTACTTC.

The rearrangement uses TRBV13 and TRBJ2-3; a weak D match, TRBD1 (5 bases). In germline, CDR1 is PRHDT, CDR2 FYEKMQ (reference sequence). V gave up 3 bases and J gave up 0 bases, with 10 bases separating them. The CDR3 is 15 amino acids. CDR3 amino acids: CASSFREGSTDTQYF. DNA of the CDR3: TGTGCCAGCAGCTTCAGGGAAGGGAGCACAGATACGCAGTATTTT.

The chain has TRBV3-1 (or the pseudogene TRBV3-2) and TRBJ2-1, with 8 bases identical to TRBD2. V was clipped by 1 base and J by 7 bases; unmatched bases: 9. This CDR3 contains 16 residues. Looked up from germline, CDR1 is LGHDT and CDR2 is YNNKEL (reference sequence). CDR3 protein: CASSQVTGRAGNEQFF. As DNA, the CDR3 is TGTGCCAGCAGCCAAGTCACCGGGAGGGCCGGGAATGAGCAGTTCTTC.

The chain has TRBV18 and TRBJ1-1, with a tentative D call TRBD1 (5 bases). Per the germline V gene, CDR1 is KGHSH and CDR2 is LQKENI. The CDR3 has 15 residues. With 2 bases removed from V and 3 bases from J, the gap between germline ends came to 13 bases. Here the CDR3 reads CASSPTNEGDTEAFF. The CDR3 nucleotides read TGTGCCAGCTCACCAACGAACGAAGGGGACACTGAAGCTTTCTTT.